This T cell receptor beta chain was sequenced during a study of T cells in Graves' hyperthyroidism and ophthalmopathy. This clonotype was detected a few times. Trimming cost V 7 bases and J 2 bases, with 9 bases left between them. This CDR3 contains 12 residues. Looked up from germline, CDR1 is MNHNS and CDR2 is SASEGT. The source material, RNA transcripts, was used to amplify TCR beta CDR3 regions. During a first-round RT-PCR of the TCR CDR3, the HTBI primer set was used. TCRdb re-analysed the multiplex PCR reads in MiXCR, keeping a single row per CDR3 protein. The sample holds over 650,000 distinct CDR3 sequences, about 15% seen once.

The receptor's source is a man between 18 and 35 years old with Graves' hyperthyroidism. This chain joins TRBV6-1 and TRBJ2-7; D tentatively fits TRBD1 or TRBD2 (6 bases each). Sequences were obtained from blood. CDR3 in amino acids: CASTGGPYEQYF. Here the CDR3 DNA reads TGTGCCAGCACCGGGGGCCCCTACGAGCAGTACTTC.